This TCR beta chain derives from a study of shared clonotypes between healthy human individuals. The overall study: Per-donor plates numbered three CD4 naive, three CD4 memory, two CD8 naive and one CD8 memory.

The V gene end was trimmed by 0 bases and the J gene end by 4 bases; junction bases not matched to a gene: 2. The germline gives CDR1 SGHAT, CDR2 FQNNGV. The CDR3 runs to 14 residues. TCRdb's copy holds only in-frame clones and misses some; the assay was immunoSEQ multiplex PCR. The sample consists of about 2.3 million clones, 85% to 95% of them appearing once. This clone was detected only once. Sequenced: naive CD4+ T cells from PBMCs. The subset is: CD45RA+ positively selected. The receptor comes from a man in his late teens or twenties in good health. Some clones in this sample may be carry-over from other donors' samples. This chain joins TRBV11-2 and TRBJ1-2, with 7 bases aligning to TRBD1. The CDR3 reads CASSLEKGAYGYTF. DNA of the CDR3: TGTGCCAGCAGCTTAGAAAAGGGGGCCTATGGCTACACCTTC.